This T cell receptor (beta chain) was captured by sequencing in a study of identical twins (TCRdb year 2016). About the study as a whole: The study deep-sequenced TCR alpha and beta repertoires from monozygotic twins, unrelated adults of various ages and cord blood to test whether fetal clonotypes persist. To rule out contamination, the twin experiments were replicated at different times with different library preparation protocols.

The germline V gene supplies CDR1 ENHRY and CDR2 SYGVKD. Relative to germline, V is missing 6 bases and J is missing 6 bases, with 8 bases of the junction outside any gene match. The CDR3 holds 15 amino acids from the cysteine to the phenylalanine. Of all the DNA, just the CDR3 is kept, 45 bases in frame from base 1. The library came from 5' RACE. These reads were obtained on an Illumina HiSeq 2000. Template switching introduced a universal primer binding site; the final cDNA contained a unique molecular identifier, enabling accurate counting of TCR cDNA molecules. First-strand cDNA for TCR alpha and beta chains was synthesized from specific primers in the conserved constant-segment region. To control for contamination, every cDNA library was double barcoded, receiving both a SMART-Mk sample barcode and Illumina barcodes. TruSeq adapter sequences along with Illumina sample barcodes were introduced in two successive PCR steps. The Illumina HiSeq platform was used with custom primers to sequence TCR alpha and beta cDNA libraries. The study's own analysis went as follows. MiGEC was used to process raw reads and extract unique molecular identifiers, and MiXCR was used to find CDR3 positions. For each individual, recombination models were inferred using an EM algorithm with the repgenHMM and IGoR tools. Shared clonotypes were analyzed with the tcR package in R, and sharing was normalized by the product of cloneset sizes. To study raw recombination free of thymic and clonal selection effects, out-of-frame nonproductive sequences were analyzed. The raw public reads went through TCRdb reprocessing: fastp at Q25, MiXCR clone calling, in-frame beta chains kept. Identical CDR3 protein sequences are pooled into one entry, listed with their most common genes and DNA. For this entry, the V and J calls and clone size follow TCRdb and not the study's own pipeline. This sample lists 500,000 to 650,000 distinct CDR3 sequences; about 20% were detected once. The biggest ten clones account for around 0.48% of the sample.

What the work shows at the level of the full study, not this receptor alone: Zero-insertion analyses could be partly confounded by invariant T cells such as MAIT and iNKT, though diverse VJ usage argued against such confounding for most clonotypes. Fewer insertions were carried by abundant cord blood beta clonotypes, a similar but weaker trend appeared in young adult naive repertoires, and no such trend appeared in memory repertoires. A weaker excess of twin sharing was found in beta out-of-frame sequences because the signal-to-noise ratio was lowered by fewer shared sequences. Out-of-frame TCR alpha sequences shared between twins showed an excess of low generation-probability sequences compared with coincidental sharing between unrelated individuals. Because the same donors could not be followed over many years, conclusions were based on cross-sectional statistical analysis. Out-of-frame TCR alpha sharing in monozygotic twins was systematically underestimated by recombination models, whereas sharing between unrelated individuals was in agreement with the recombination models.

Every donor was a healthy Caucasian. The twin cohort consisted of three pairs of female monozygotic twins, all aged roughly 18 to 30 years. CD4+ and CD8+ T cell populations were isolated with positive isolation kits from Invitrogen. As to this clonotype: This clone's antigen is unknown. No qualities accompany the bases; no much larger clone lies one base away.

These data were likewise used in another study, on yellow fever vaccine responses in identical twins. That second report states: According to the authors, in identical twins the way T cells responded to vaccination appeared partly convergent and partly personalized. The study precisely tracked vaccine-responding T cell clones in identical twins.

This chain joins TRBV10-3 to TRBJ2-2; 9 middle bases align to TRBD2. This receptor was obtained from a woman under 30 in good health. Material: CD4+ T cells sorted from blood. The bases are TGTGCCATCAGGCCCAGGACTAGCGCAGCCGGGGAGCTGTTTTTT. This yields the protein CAIRPRTSAAGELFF.